This T cell receptor beta chain was observed in a study of cytomegalovirus exposure and HLA in healthy donors. General study points: A later examination showed that TCR association rates differed by HLA locus, with DRB1 most and HLA-C fewest. The number of N-insertions in an Asian-associated ancestry cluster was reportedly below the approximately 600-donor mean in a later analysis. As confirmed in vitro, a few CMV-associated chains were specific for CMV antigens.

Germline values: CDR1 SGHTA, CDR2 FQGNSA. Trimming at V came to 7 bases and at J to 5 bases, leaving 14 bases not matched to a gene. This CDR3 region has 16 residues. With 60 Vbeta and 13 Jbeta primers, the PCR was carried out. Clones were read by immunoSEQ multiplex PCR, and TCRdb kept only the in-frame ones, dropping some. This sample has roughly 77,000 clones, with roughly 78% found just once. Comments on this clone: Its antigen is as yet unknown.

These donors, healthy bone marrow donors, were studied. The gene calls are TRBV7-2 and TRBJ2-3; 8 bases fit TRBD2. The material sequenced was PBMCs. The sequence was collected from a man in his forties in good health and CMV-seronegative. CDR3 in DNA: TGTGCCAGCACCTTCCCCTCGGGACTAGGGGTAGATACGCAGTATTTT. This codes for CASTFPSGLGVDTQYF. The full variable domain, completed using reference TRBV7-2 and TRBJ2-3, is GAGVSQSPSNKVTEKGKDVELRCDPISGHTALYWYRQSLGQGLEFLIYFQGNSAPDKSGLPSDRFSAERTGGSVSTLTIQRTQQEDSAVYLCASTFPSGLGVDTQYFGPGTRLTVL.